This T cell receptor beta chain comes out of a study of shared clonotypes between healthy human individuals. Repertoires were generated with immunoSEQ multiplex PCR, while TCRdb's copy carries only in-frame clones and drops some. The sample records under 1,900,000 clones, just under 99% being singletons. Recent acute infections and vaccinations were absent in the healthy HIV-negative adult donors. Overall study results and limits: Researchers sampled blood only, noting tissue repertoires likely differ. Investigators expected sequencing depth to affect clonotype sharing among donors.

Comments on this clone: Antigen unknown.

Sequencing input: naive CD4+ T cells sorted from blood. As for subset: CD45RA+ positively selected. This receptor was identified in a man aged 25 to 40 in good health.

CDR3 nucleotide sequence: TGTGCCAGCAGCTTAGATGCGGGGGTCGAGCAGTACTTC. Protein product: CASSLDAGVEQYF. The rearrangement joins TRBV7-8 to TRBJ2-7, with 7 bases that match TRBD2. CDR3 length equals 13 residues. J was trimmed by 6 bases and V by 1 base; bases with no gene match: 3. Germline-derived CDR1 and CDR2 are SGHVS and FQNEAQ.